This TCR beta chain was sequenced for a study of shared clonotypes between healthy human individuals. Study results and caveats: Rarefaction indicated that sorted-subset sequencing remained incomplete although depth was large. Among donors, sharing of clonotypes was expected to be affected by sequencing depth. Richness estimates generally favored naive over memory subsets.

Assay execution proceeded at the deep level. Only in-frame clones appear in the TCRdb table, and some are missing; sequencing was by immunoSEQ multiplex PCR. This table has just over 2,000,000 clones, about 95% appearing once. CDR1 is MGHRA and CDR2 is YSYEKL in the germline V gene. V shed 6 bases and J shed 7 bases, with 9 bases lying between them. The CDR3 length is 11 residues. CD8 cells classed as naive were CD45RO-negative and positively selected for CCR7, excluding terminally differentiated effector memory CD45RA+ cells. On this clone: Its antigen is undetermined.

Sequencing was performed on naive CD8+ T cells sorted from blood. This receptor was taken from a man younger than 35 in good health. The chain joins TRBV4-1 to TRBJ1-2; D unclear. The CDR3 protein is CASSGVFGYTF. CDR3 DNA: TGCGCCAGCAGTGGGGTTTTTGGCTACACCTTC.